Each of the 20 T cell receptor beta chains below was sequenced from the same sample in a study of CD8 T cells in ankylosing spondylitis. Points from the study as a whole: Seven or eight highly homologous variants made up a TCR beta motif, and this motif appeared characteristic of ankylosing spondylitis blood.

TCRdb re-derived calls from the 5' RACE reads in MiXCR, one entry per CDR3 protein. The repertoire includes fewer than 550,000 distinct CDR3 sequences, approximately 5% of them detected once, and approximately 4% sits in the top ten. No antigens are known for them. Material: blood, either unsorted or a sorted T cell fraction (not recorded which). These receptor sequences come from a male donor with ankylosing spondylitis.

Ten or more counts support this clonotype. The rearrangement joins TRBV9 to TRBJ1-2; D is possibly TRBD1 (6 bases). There are 11 residues in the CDR3. V was pared by 3 bases and J by 7 bases, with 7 bases between. CDR1 and CDR2 (germline): SGDLS, YYNGEE. CDR3 loop: CASSGGGGYTF. CDR3 nucleotide sequence: TGTGCCAGCAGCGGAGGGGGTGGCTACACCTTC. Full variable domain (remainder filled in from reference TRBV9 and TRBJ1-2): DSGVTQTPKHLITATGQRVTLRCSPRSGDLSVYWYQQSLDQGLQFLIQYYNGEERAKGNILERFSAQQFPDLHSELNLSSLELGDSALYFCASSGGGGYTFGSGTRLTVV.

There are many counts of this clonotype. This CDR3 is CASSLAGRGIWETQYF. Here the CDR3 DNA reads TGTGCCAGCAGTTTAGCCGGAAGGGGGATCTGGGAGACCCAGTACTTC. The genes are TRBV28 and TRBJ2-5; maybe TRBD1 (6 bases). Germline V gene data show CDR1 as MDHEN and CDR2 as SYDVKM. Trimming shortened V by 2 bases and J by 5 bases, and 18 bases separated the two germline ends. This CDR3 has 16 amino acids.

In its sample, this clonotype was seen many times. The chain couples TRBV11-3 to TRBJ2-5, with 9 bases aligning to TRBD1. The CDR3 contains 17 residues. Germline V lookup: CDR1 SGHNT, CDR2 YENEEA. J gave up 2 bases and V 1 base, and 8 bases lay outside the gene matches. The CDR3 spells CASSLGFSGTGQETQYF. The CDR3 DNA is TGTGCCAGCAGCTTAGGTTTCTCGGGGACAGGGCAAGAGACCCAGTACTTC.

This clonotype was recorded many times. This chain uses TRBV10-1 with TRBJ1-2; D gene ambiguous. In germline, CDR1 is WNHNN, CDR2 SYGVQD (reference sequence). Deletions cut 2 bases from V and 4 bases from J, with 8 bases between. The CDR3 loop spans 13 amino acids. The CDR3 DNA reads as TGCGCCAGCAGTGAGAACAGCGCCTATGGCTACACCTTC. It encodes CASSENSAYGYTF.

The table lists this clonotype with many counts. The rearrangement uses TRBV27 and TRBJ1-2, with D unresolved. The CDR3 extends over 13 amino acids. Between the trimmed V and J ends, which lost 4 bases and 7 bases, there was a span of 13 bases. CDR1 MNHEY and CDR2 SMNVEV come from the germline V gene (reference sequence). The CDR3 reads CASSSLLKGGYTF. The CDR3 DNA reads TGTGCCAGCAGTTCCCTCCTCAAGGGTGGCTACACCTTC.

This clonotype was found many times. The CDR3 bases are TGTGCCAGCAGTGTTGGATTAGGACGTGGCTACACCTTC. Translated: CASSVGLGRGYTF. This chain uses TRBV25-1 with TRBJ1-2; D is ambiguous. Germline CDR1 MGHDK, CDR2 SYGVNS. V lost 4 bases, J lost 7 bases, and 13 bases lay in between. This CDR3 has 13 amino acids.

In its sample, this clonotype was seen a few times. The genes are TRBV20-1 and TRBJ1-6, with D uncertain. The germline V and J ends were trimmed by 6 bases and 1 base, with 7 bases remaining between them. The germline V gene encodes CDR1 DFQATT and CDR2 SNEGSKA (reference sequence). This CDR3 has 13 residues. DNA of the CDR3: TGCAGTGCCTCGGGGTCCTATAATTCACCCCTCCACTTT. Translating gives CSASGSYNSPLHF.

Ten or more counts support this clonotype. The rearrangement joins TRBV29-1 to TRBJ2-5; D possibly uses TRBD1 or TRBD2 (5 bases each). Germline loops: CDR1 SQVTM, CDR2 ANQGSEA. CDR3 length: 13 amino acids. V was clipped by 7 bases and J by 2 bases, with 14 bases between them. The CDR3 coding sequence is TGCAGCGCCCGAGGGGCTTCGCAAGAGACCCAGTACTTC. Its translation is CSARGASQETQYF.

The table lists this clonotype with many counts. This rearrangement joins TRBV5-1 to TRBJ1-2; D is unclear. Germline loops: CDR1 SGHRS, CDR2 YFSETQ. This CDR3 region has 13 residues. Trimming left V 0 bases short and J 3 bases short, with 6 bases between. The CDR3 bases are TGCGCCAGCAGCTTGGAACGGTACTATGGCTACACCTTC. As protein: CASSLERYYGYTF.

The table lists this clonotype with many counts. V is TRBV27 and J is TRBJ2-7; D is perhaps TRBD1 or TRBD2 (5 bases each). Germline CDR1 is MNHEY and CDR2 is SMNVEV (reference sequence). V was cut by 6 bases and J by 2 bases, with 11 bases left in between. There are 13 residues in the CDR3. This CDR3 reads CASRRDGTYEQYF. The CDR3, as DNA: TGTGCCAGCAGAAGGGACGGTACCTACGAGCAGTACTTC.

In its sample, this clonotype was seen a few times. J is TRBJ2-3 and V is TRBV5-4; D possibly matches TRBD1 or TRBD2 (5 bases each). Germline CDR1 and CDR2: SGHNT and YYREEE (reference sequence). The CDR3 spans 12 residues. V was clipped by 3 bases and J by 10 bases, with 12 bases between them. The CDR3 region is CASSSGLGAQYF. In nucleotides, the CDR3 is TGTGCCAGCAGCTCCGGACTGGGGGCGCAGTATTTT. The full variable domain, completed using reference TRBV5-4 and TRBJ2-3, is ETGVTQSPTHLIKTRGQQVTLRCSSQSGHNTVSWYQQALGQGPQFIFQYYREEENGRGNFPPRFSGLQFPNYSSELNVNALELDDSALYLCASSSGLGAQYFGPGTRLTVL.

This clonotype was recorded many times. The V call is TRBV29-1, the J call TRBJ1-2; D is unclear. This CDR3 is 15 amino acids long. V lost 5 bases and J 2 bases, leaving 18 bases between the germline ends. Germline CDR1 is SQVTM and CDR2 is ANQGSEA. The chain's CDR3 is CSVRKGTPLNYGYTF. The CDR3 DNA reads TGCAGCGTTAGGAAGGGAACTCCCTTGAACTATGGCTACACCTTC.

At least ten counts were recorded for this clonotype. This chain links TRBV27 with TRBJ1-5; D gene uncertain. CDR3 size: 15 residues. Germline V gene lookup returns CDR1 MNHEY and CDR2 SMNVEV (reference sequence). Trimming shortened V by 3 bases and J by 2 bases, and 11 bases separated the two germline ends. CDR3 DNA: TGTGCCAGCAGTTTCGGAGGAGGCCGCAATCAGCCCCAGCATTTT. It yields the protein CASSFGGGRNQPQHF.

At least ten counts were recorded for this clonotype. The chain couples TRBV6-5 to TRBJ2-7, with unresolved D. This CDR3 has 15 residues. The V gene lost 0 bases and the J gene lost 0 bases, with 9 bases spanning the gap. The germline CDR1 and CDR2 sequences are MNHEY and SVGAGI. The CDR3: CASSYSGPTSYEQYF. Written as DNA, the CDR3 is TGTGCCAGCAGTTACTCGGGTCCTACCTCCTACGAGCAGTACTTC.

The CDR3, as DNA: TGTGCCAGCAGCCAAGTTGTCAGGGGGTCAACTGAAGCTTTCTTT. Protein product: CASSQVVRGSTEAFF. The chain is built from TRBV4-2 and TRBJ1-1; TRBD1 matches at 7 bases. Trimming took 1 base from V and 5 from J; bases not matched to a gene: 7. Per germline, CDR1 LGHNA and CDR2 YNFKEQ. The CDR3 spans 15 residues.

This clonotype appeared a few times. The V call is TRBV14, the J call TRBJ2-1, with D perhaps matching TRBD2 (5 bases). The CDR3 is made up of 17 amino acids. The V end lost 2 bases, the J end lost 7 bases, and 21 bases lay between the germline ends. Germline CDR1 and CDR2: SGHDN and FVKESK. CDR3 in amino acids: CASSQRLERGPMNEQFF. The CDR3 coding sequence is TGTGCCAGCAGCCAAAGGTTGGAACGGGGTCCCATGAATGAGCAGTTCTTC.

This clonotype was detected ten times or more. V and J are TRBV5-1 and TRBJ2-2, with 7 nucleotides matching TRBD1. This CDR3 has 15 residues. From germline, CDR1 is SGHRS and CDR2 YFSETQ. V gave up 1 base and J gave up 1 base; unmatched junction bases: 1. The CDR3 is CASSLQGENTGELFF. The CDR3, as DNA: TGCGCCAGCAGCTTGCAGGGGGAGAACACCGGGGAGCTGTTTTTT.

This clonotype was recorded many times. A junction end diverges from the germline sequence, so it may reflect a read error. This rearrangement joins TRBV4-3 to TRBJ2-2, with TRBD2 as a possible D gene (5 bases). CDR1 is LGHNA, CDR2 YSLEER, per germline. The length of the CDR3 is 13 residues. The CDR3 loop reads CASSHGNAGELFF. The CDR3 region has the DNA TGCGCCAGCAGCCACGGGAACGCCGGGGAGCTGTTTTTT.

This clonotype was observed at least ten times. In nucleotides, the CDR3 is TGTGCCAGCAGCGCAGGACAGGGATTTGAAGAAGCTTTCTTT. This encodes CASSAGQGFEEAFF. V is TRBV7-2 and J is TRBJ1-1; 8 bases map to TRBD1. The CDR3 runs to 14 residues. The V gene's germline CDR1 is SGHTA and CDR2 FQGNSA. With 5 bases clipped from V and 8 bases from J, the junction kept 10 bases outside the gene matches.

About this clonotype itself: This may be a read error: a much more frequent sequence differs by one nucleotide. No conserved phenylalanine or tryptophan ends this CDR3, so it is likely a read error. V usage is TRBV5-6 and J usage is TRBJ1-4, with TRBD1 identical over 7 bases. The germline gives CDR1 SGHDT, CDR2 YYEEEE. V lost 4 bases, J lost 6 bases, and 3 bases stayed unmatched. The CDR3 has 13 amino acids. The CDR3 nucleotides read TGTGCCAGCAGCCAGGGACAGCATGAAAAACTGTTTCTT. It is translated as CASSQGQHEKLFL.